Each of the 30 T cell receptor beta chains below was sequenced from the same sample in a study of blood T cell repertoires in COVID-19. The assay was immunoSEQ multiplex PCR, and TCRdb's table has in-frame clones only and misses some. Among about 360,000 clones listed, around 88% were seen once. What was sequenced was peripheral blood. The receptors come from a woman aged 55-75 years with COVID-19, enrolled during active disease.

This clone was seen a handful of times. The chain uses TRBV7-3 and TRBJ1-2, with unresolved D. Germline CDR1 reads SGHTA; CDR2 reads FQGTGA. V was shortened by 0 bases and J by 0 bases, with 14 bases between the two germline ends. The CDR3 is 17 amino acids. The CDR3 DNA is TGTGCCAGCAGCTTAACCGGGCCCCTGACTACTAACTATGGCTACACCTTC. Encoded protein: CASSLTGPLTTNYGYTF.

The DNA of the CDR3 is TGTGCCAGCAGCCTCGGAACAGGGGTGACCTACGAGCAGTACTTC. It translates to CASSLGTGVTYEQYF. The chain has TRBV7-3 and TRBJ2-7, with 7 bases matching TRBD1. The CDR3 loop spans 15 amino acids. CDR1 and CDR2 from the germline V gene are SGHTA and FQGTGA. Germline trimming cut 5 bases from V and 2 bases from J; bases unmatched to any gene: 9.

The chain is built from TRBV5-1 and TRBJ1-4; 7 bases line up with TRBD1. Germline CDR1 SGHRS, CDR2 YFSETQ. The CDR3 consists of 14 residues. The junction had 5 bases not matched to a gene; V was cut back by 1 base and J by 8 bases. The CDR3 here is CASSLRTGWEKLFF. Written as DNA, the CDR3 is TGCGCCAGCAGCTTGCGGACAGGTTGGGAAAAACTGTTTTTT.

The rearrangement links TRBV2 to TRBJ2-2, with TRBD2 matching 12 bases. The V gene end was trimmed by 6 bases and the J gene end by 5 bases; junction bases not matched to a gene: 4. Germline assignment: CDR1 SNHLY and CDR2 FYNNEI. The CDR3 extends over 15 amino acids. The CDR3 is CASRPTSGGTGELFF. CDR3 nucleotides: TGTGCCAGCAGACCTACTAGCGGGGGGACCGGGGAGCTGTTTTTT.

V usage is TRBV11-3 and J usage is TRBJ2-2; D is uncertain. Trimming shortened V by 10 bases and J by 8 bases, and 14 bases separated the two germline ends. Germline CDR1 and CDR2: SGHNT and YENEEA. The CDR3 contains 12 residues. This CDR3 reads CATSHSLGELFF. The CDR3 DNA reads as TGTGCCACTTCCCACTCTCTAGGGGAGCTGTTTTTT.

V usage is TRBV2 and J usage is TRBJ2-2, with TRBD2 matching 13 bases. Germline-derived CDR1 and CDR2 are SNHLY and FYNNEI. The CDR3 loop spans 15 amino acids. V gave up 7 bases and J gave up 5 bases; unmatched junction bases: 4. The CDR3 loop reads CASNRGLAGTGELFF. CDR3 sequence (DNA): TGTGCCAGCAATCGGGGACTAGCGGGGACCGGGGAGCTGTTTTTT.

The genes are TRBV11-2 and TRBJ2-3; possible D gene TRBD2, 6 bases. Trimming took 1 base from V and 4 from J, leaving 15 bases between them. Germline V gene lookup returns CDR1 SGHAT and CDR2 FQNNGV. The CDR3 spans 16 residues. The CDR3 DNA sequence: TGTGCCAGCAGCTTAGCTTTTGGGGGGATGGCAGATACGCAGTATTTT. It encodes CASSLAFGGMADTQYF.

The gene calls are TRBV18 and TRBJ2-1; 10 bases agree with TRBD2. The CDR3 loop spans 16 amino acids. Germline trimming cut 1 base from V and 6 bases from J; bases unmatched to any gene: 6. Germline lookup yields CDR1 KGHSH and CDR2 LQKENI. The DNA of the CDR3 is TGTGCCAGCTCACCACTGGGGACTAGCGTCTTCAATGAGCAGTTCTTC. It translates to CASSPLGTSVFNEQFF.

The chain has TRBV5-4 and TRBJ2-4, with a tentative D call TRBD2 (5 bases). This CDR3 spans 14 amino acids. CDR1 is SGHNT and CDR2 is YYREEE in the germline V gene (reference sequence). V lost 0 bases, J lost 1 base, and 5 bases lay in between. CDR3 in DNA: TGTGCCAGCAGCTTGGGAGGGGCCAAAAACATTCAGTACTTC. Translation gives CASSLGGAKNIQYF. The variable domain in full, with the rest retrieved from reference TRBV5-4 and TRBJ2-4, is ETGVTQSPTHLIKTRGQQVTLRCSSQSGHNTVSWYQQALGQGPQFIFQYYREEENGRGNFPPRFSGLQFPNYSSELNVNALELDDSALYLCASSLGGAKNIQYFGAGTRLSVL.

The rearrangement uses TRBV5-1 and TRBJ2-1; TRBD1 is a possible D gene (7 bases). Per germline, CDR1 SGHRS and CDR2 YFSETQ. Trimming pared 0 bases from V and 4 bases from J, leaving 11 bases between. The CDR3 has 15 amino acids. The CDR3 loop is CASSLGGTVYNEQFF. The DNA for the CDR3 is TGCGCCAGCAGCTTGGGCGGGACAGTATACAATGAGCAGTTCTTC.

This rearrangement joins TRBV5-1 to TRBJ1-1; possible D gene TRBD1, 5 bases. V lost 0 bases to trimming and J lost 7 bases, with 13 bases between them. The V gene's germline CDR1 is SGHRS and CDR2 YFSETQ. This CDR3 has 14 residues. This CDR3 reads CASSLGQQYGEAFF. The CDR3 nucleotides read TGCGCCAGCAGCTTGGGACAGCAGTACGGTGAAGCTTTCTTT.

The V and J genes are TRBV5-4 and TRBJ2-1; D possibly corresponds to TRBD1 (5 bases). This CDR3 comprises 13 residues. Trimming pared 4 bases from V and 8 bases from J, leaving 13 bases between. CDR1 is SGHNT and CDR2 is YYREEE in the germline V gene (reference sequence). CDR3 nucleotide sequence: TGTGCCAGCAGCCCCAGGGTTCGGGATGAGCAGTTCTTC. As protein: CASSPRVRDEQFF.

V and J are TRBV7-2 and TRBJ1-1; a possible D gene is TRBD1 (5 bases). Looked up from germline, CDR1 is SGHTA and CDR2 is FQGNSA. The CDR3 is 13 residues long. Trimming removed 4 bases from V and 1 base from J, with 7 bases in between. CDR3 nucleotide sequence: TGTGCCAGCAGCTCTACAGGGAACACTGAAGCTTTCTTT. It yields the protein CASSSTGNTEAFF.

The V call is TRBV3-1 (or the pseudogene TRBV3-2), the J call TRBJ2-5; 13 bases are shared with TRBD2. V lost 0 bases, J lost 0 bases, and 10 bases stayed unmatched. Germline V gene data show CDR1 as LGHDT and CDR2 as YNNKEL (reference sequence). The CDR3 length is 20 residues. In DNA form, the CDR3 reads TGTGCCAGCAGCCAAGACCCTCGGACTAGCGGGGGCCTGTACCAAGAGACCCAGTACTTC. This codes for CASSQDPRTSGGLYQETQYF.

The rearrangement links TRBV4-2 to TRBJ1-2; D uncertain. CDR1 and CDR2 (germline): LGHNA, YNFKEQ. This CDR3 spans 14 amino acids. The ends were cut back, 1 base at V and 3 bases at J, with 9 bases in the middle. The CDR3 nucleotides read TGTGCCAGCAGCCAAGGGGAGGGTTACTATGGCTACACCTTC. This translates into CASSQGEGYYGYTF.

This clone has just one count. This rearrangement joins TRBV6-5 to TRBJ1-2; possibly TRBD1 for D (6 bases). In germline, CDR1 is MNHEY, CDR2 SVGAGI. This CDR3 has 14 amino acids. V was trimmed by 7 bases and J by 4 bases, leaving 16 bases between them. The DNA for the CDR3 is TGTGCCAGCACCGATAATCAGGGGCTCTATGGCTACACCTTC. Translating it yields CASTDNQGLYGYTF.

The genes are TRBV28 and TRBJ2-7, with TRBD2 matching over 11 bases. CDR1 MDHEN and CDR2 SYDVKM come from the germline V gene. The CDR3 is 13 amino acids. Losses at the gene ends were 8 bases for V and 6 bases for J; bases not matched to a gene: 6. CDR3 DNA sequence: TGTGCCAGCGGTAGCGGGGGGGCCTCCGAGCAGTACTTC. Protein: CASGSGGASEQYF.

This chain joins TRBV9 and TRBJ2-3; D perhaps matches TRBD1 (5 bases). Germline CDR1 reads SGDLS; CDR2 reads YYNGEE. This CDR3 is built from 15 residues. Trimming removed 4 bases from V and 6 bases from J, with 18 bases in between. In DNA, the CDR3 is TGTGCCAGCAGCCCTCAACCCCATCCAGGGGATACGCAGTATTTT. Encoded protein: CASSPQPHPGDTQYF.

The J gene is TRBJ2-5, the V gene TRBV9; possible D gene TRBD1, 7 bases. Germline loops: CDR1 SGDLS, CDR2 YYNGEE. Trimming took off 3 bases at V and 4 bases at J, with 16 bases between the two ends. CDR3 length: 15 residues. The CDR3 DNA reads as TGTGCCAGCAGCGACGGAGGGGGCGAGATAGAGACCCAGTACTTC. Encoded protein: CASSDGGGEIETQYF. The whole variable domain, filled in from reference TRBV9 and TRBJ2-5, reads DSGVTQTPKHLITATGQRVTLRCSPRSGDLSVYWYQQSLDQGLQFLIQYYNGEERAKGNILERFSAQQFPDLHSELNLSSLELGDSALYFCASSDGGGEIETQYFGPGTRLLVL.

The chain combines TRBV18 with TRBJ1-1; D not resolved. Looked up from germline, CDR1 is KGHSH and CDR2 is LQKENI. Trimming left V 3 bases short and J 1 base short, with 12 bases between. The CDR3 has 15 amino acids. This chain's CDR3 is CASSPLNIPNTEAFF. For the CDR3, the DNA is TGTGCCAGCTCACCTCTGAACATCCCGAACACTGAAGCTTTCTTT.

The CDR3 DNA is TGTGCCAGCAGCCTATGGGCCAATGGGAAAAACATTCAGTACTTC. Its protein is CASSLWANGKNIQYF. The chain uses TRBV7-8 and TRBJ2-4; D unclear. The CDR3 is 15 amino acids. V lost 5 bases to trimming and J lost 4 bases, with 15 bases between them. The germline gives CDR1 SGHVS, CDR2 FQNEAQ. Together with reference TRBV7-8 and TRBJ2-4, the CDR3 gives the full variable domain: GAGVSQSPRYKVAKRGQDVALRCDPISGHVSLFWYQQALGQGPEFLTYFQNEAQLDKSGLPSDRFFAERPEGSVSTLKIQRTQQEDSAVYLCASSLWANGKNIQYFGAGTRLSVL.

The rearrangement joins TRBV4-3 to TRBJ1-4, with TRBD1 matching over 10 bases. Germline assignment: CDR1 LGHNA and CDR2 YSLEER. This CDR3 comprises 19 residues. V dropped 4 bases and J dropped 7; count of bases not matched to a gene: 18. DNA of the CDR3: TGCGCCAGCAGCCGACACAAACTCCGGGACAGGGGAGTGGGTGAAAAACTGTTTTTT. Amino acids: CASSRHKLRDRGVGEKLFF.

The rearrangement uses TRBV11-3 and TRBJ2-7, with 8 bases fitting TRBD1. CDR3 size: 15 residues. CDR1 and CDR2 from the germline V gene are SGHNT and YENEEA. V lost 5 bases, J lost 3 bases, and 9 bases stayed unmatched. CDR3 sequence: CASSLGTGGDYEQYF. The CDR3 nucleotides read TGTGCCAGCAGCCTAGGGACAGGAGGGGACTACGAGCAGTACTTC.

The chain links TRBV19 to TRBJ2-5; D gene uncertain. With 4 bases removed from V and 3 bases from J, the gap between germline ends came to 12 bases. The CDR3 spans 14 residues. Germline loops: CDR1 LNHDA, CDR2 SQIVND (reference sequence). The CDR3 spells CASSKAPREETQYF. The DNA for the CDR3 is TGTGCCAGTAGTAAGGCCCCCCGGGAAGAGACCCAGTACTTC. Together with reference TRBV19 and TRBJ2-5, the CDR3 gives the full variable domain: DGGITQSPKYLFRKEGQNVTLSCEQNLNHDAMYWYRQDPGQGLRLIYYSQIVNDFQKGDIAEGYSVSREKKESFPLTVTSAQKNPTAFYLCASSKAPREETQYFGPGTRLLVL.

The J gene is TRBJ1-2, the V gene TRBV19; 8 bases agree with TRBD1. The CDR3 sequence is 13 residues long. In germline, CDR1 is LNHDA, CDR2 SQIVND (reference sequence). V gave up 7 bases and J gave up 8 bases; unmatched junction bases: 9. CDR3 sequence: CASTRGLSGGYTF. In DNA form, the CDR3 reads TGTGCCAGTACCAGGGGGCTTTCGGGGGGCTACACCTTC.

This clone has a single count. This chain uses TRBV27 with TRBJ2-7; TRBD1 aligns across 7 bases. J was trimmed by 8 bases and V by 5 bases; bases with no gene match: 3. The germline CDR1 and CDR2 sequences are MNHEY and SMNVEV (reference sequence). The CDR3 is 11 residues long. The CDR3 bases are TGTGCCAGCAGTCAGGGGGACAAGCAGTACTTC. It translates to CASSQGDKQYF.

Concerning this clone itself: In the same sample, other DNA sequences code for this CDR3. V usage is TRBV12-3 or TRBV12-4 and J usage is TRBJ1-2, with a weak D call TRBD1 (5 bases). The V end lost 3 bases, the J end lost 4 bases, and 9 bases lay between the germline ends. The CDR3 sequence is 13 residues long. DNA for the CDR3: TGTGCCAGCAGTTTCGCAGGGCTCTATGGCTACACCTTC. As protein: CASSFAGLYGYTF.

This clone has only one observation. The rearrangement uses TRBV5-1 and TRBJ2-7, with 8 bases identical to TRBD1. V dropped 0 bases and J dropped 6; count of bases not matched to a gene: 5. CDR3 length: 14 amino acids. Germline assignment: CDR1 SGHRS and CDR2 YFSETQ. CDR3 in amino acids: CASSLGQGTSEQYF. Written as DNA, the CDR3 is TGCGCCAGCAGCTTGGGACAGGGGACGTCCGAGCAGTACTTC.

V usage is TRBV6-1 and J usage is TRBJ1-1; no clear D gene. Germline V gene lookup returns CDR1 MNHNS and CDR2 SASEGT. Trimming took off 1 base at V and 2 bases at J, with 11 bases between the two ends. This CDR3 spans 15 amino acids. The CDR3 DNA follows: TGTGCCAGCAGTGAAGGGCCGGGTCTTAACACTGAAGCTTTCTTT. Protein product: CASSEGPGLNTEAFF.

This clone was seen once. This sequence joins TRBV9 and TRBJ2-2, with TRBD2 identical over 14 bases. After removal of 2 bases from V and 6 bases from J, the junction contained 6 bases not matched to a gene. Germline lookup yields CDR1 SGDLS and CDR2 YYNGEE. The CDR3 loop spans 17 amino acids. The CDR3 DNA sequence: TGTGCCAGCAGCGTTCCGACTAGCGGGGGGGCGGCCGGGGAGCTGTTTTTT. Protein sequence: CASSVPTSGGAAGELFF. Using reference TRBV9 and TRBJ2-2 for the parts outside the CDR3, the full variable domain is DSGVTQTPKHLITATGQRVTLRCSPRSGDLSVYWYQQSLDQGLQFLIQYYNGEERAKGNILERFSAQQFPDLHSELNLSSLELGDSALYFCASSVPTSGGAAGELFFGEGSRLTVL.